The sequence of this T cell receptor beta chain was determined in a study of tumor-infiltrating lymphocytes in localized non-small cell lung cancer. The protocol was immunoSEQ multiplex PCR, while the TCRdb copy is restricted to in-frame clones and leaves out a portion. The table shows 9,500 to 15,000 clones, with more than 60% occurring only once. As concerns this clone: The antigen remains unidentified.

Study-wide points: IM1 and IM2 tumors showed no difference in T-cell fraction.

CDR3 length: 14 residues. Trimming stripped 2 bases from V and 1 base from J, with 8 bases between. CDR1 is LGHNA and CDR2 is YNFKEQ in the germline V gene. The sample consisted of lung tumor tissue. This TCR came from a human donor with non-small cell lung cancer. This chain uses TRBV4-2 with TRBJ1-1, with D hard to call. The CDR3 sequence is CASSQYDSNTEAFF. For the CDR3, the DNA is TGTGCCAGCAGCCAATACGACTCGAACACTGAAGCTTTCTTT.